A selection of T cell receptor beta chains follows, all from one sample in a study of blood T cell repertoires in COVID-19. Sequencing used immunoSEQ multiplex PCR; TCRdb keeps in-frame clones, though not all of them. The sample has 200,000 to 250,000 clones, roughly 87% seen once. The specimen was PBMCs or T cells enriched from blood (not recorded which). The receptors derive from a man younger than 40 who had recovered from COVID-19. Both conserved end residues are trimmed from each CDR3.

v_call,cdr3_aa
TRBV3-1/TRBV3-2,ASSQRTAFSGNTIY
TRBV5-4,ASSLVVRSNTGELF
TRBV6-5,ASSYSTGADTQY
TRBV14,ASSQRWGGPSDTEAF
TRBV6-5,ASRGQGSSYGYT
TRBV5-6,ASSGGGTGANVLT
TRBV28,ASSLPGGNEQF
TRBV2,ASRVSGNTGELF
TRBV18,ASSRTILERGLSSYNEQF
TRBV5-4,ASSSGGQRDTQY
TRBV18,ASSPNRATNEKLF
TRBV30,AWSTLSRANYGYT
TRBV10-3,AISTEYEQY
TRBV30,AWRSGRGTDTQY
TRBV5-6,ASSRLDRDNQPQH
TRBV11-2,ASSPRQVRAEAF
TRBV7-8,ASSLVAGGFNIQY
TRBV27,ASSLSDRRKLF